This entry concerns a single T cell receptor beta chain. What it binds is not known. These data belong to a study of human T cells and chemical hapten exposure. The CDR3 is 15 residues long. The V gene lost 0 bases and the J gene lost 7 bases, with 15 bases spanning the gap. The germline gives CDR1 MNHEY, CDR2 SVGAGI. Individual cDNA molecules in this library carried unique molecular identifiers. TCRdb reprocessed the 5' RACE reads with MiXCR, giving one entry per CDR3 protein. The profile shows 110,000 or so distinct CDR3 sequences, roughly 18% of them singletons. Findings and caveats of the study: Following DPC sensitization, TCRs present above 1 in 1000 frequency showed no change.

Whole blood that had not been fractionated was the source of extracted total RNA. This chain links TRBV6-5 with TRBJ1-1, with unresolved D. This clonotype was obtained from a human donor in good health. CDR3 sequence (DNA): TGTGCCAGCAGTTACTCGCGATTGGGAAGCCATGAAGCTTTCTTT. Amino acid sequence: CASSYSRLGSHEAFF.